The clone carrying this TCR beta chain was counted between two and nine times. Magnetic beads with positive selection isolated CD4+ and CD8+ fractions, whose purity was verified by flow cytometry. TCRdb keeps only in-frame clones here, not all; method: immunoSEQ multiplex PCR. The data hold around 29,000 clones, with 75% to 90% observed a single time. The data stem from a study of somatic mutations in cytotoxic T cells in rheumatoid arthritis. This CDR3 is 13 amino acids long. The germline CDR1 and CDR2 sequences are LNHDA and SQIVND (reference sequence). Trimming left V 2 bases short and J 0 bases short, with 4 bases between.

This TCR was sampled from an adult with rheumatoid arthritis. The V gene is TRBV19, the J gene TRBJ1-1; D gene uncertain. The sample was CD8+ T cells sorted from blood. The CDR3 loop is CASSIYVNTEAFF. CDR3 sequence (DNA): TGTGCCAGTAGTATATACGTGAACACTGAAGCTTTCTTT.